This record looks at one TCR beta chain sequence and its context. Measured with immunoSEQ multiplex PCR; TCRdb has only the in-frame clones, and not every one. The sample contains some 67,000 clones, approximately 87% of which appear only once. The sample belongs to a study of blood T cell repertoires in COVID-19. About the study: PBMCs, B-cell-depleted T cells, or T cells were the source of the cDNA or gDNA that made up the material.

The CDR3 loop spans 16 amino acids. Unmatched junction bases numbered 11, after V lost 1 base and J lost 6 bases. Germline loops: CDR1 SGHRS, CDR2 YFSETQ. The TCR comes from a woman aged 60-75 years with acute or convalescent COVID-19. Sample: peripheral blood. The V call is TRBV5-1, the J call TRBJ1-1; 8 nucleotides line up with TRBD1. CDR3: CASSLWTGYILAEAFF. In DNA form, the CDR3 reads TGCGCCAGCAGCTTGTGGACAGGGTATATTCTCGCTGAAGCTTTCTTT.